Detailed here is one T cell receptor (beta chain). Its cognate antigen has yet to be identified. Per-base qualities were not stored, and no clone one base away is much larger. The entry originates in a study of cytomegalovirus exposure and HLA in healthy donors (dated by TCRdb to 2016 to 2017). Looking at the study overall: An earlier analysis of 587 of the donors reported approximately 300 Gb of sequence data and 117 million unique TCR beta sequences obtained from about 179 million T cells. Using immunosequencing, the study profiled T cell repertoires from fewer than 850 subjects and related those repertoires to cytomegalovirus serostatus. Five DR-DQ haplotypes were treated as single units for association and clustering because of strong linkage in the cohort. Among the roughly 400 genotyped donors, around 79% belonged to the genetic ancestry cluster associated with self-reported Caucasian donors. A separate validation cohort of about 110 different subjects was used in addition to the roughly 640-subject first cohort. An earlier analysis of around 540 of the donors applied high-throughput TCR beta sequencing to assess whether each TCR beta V gene segment acted as functional or pseudogenic. In a later analysis, previously published TCR beta repertoires from fewer than 750 donors were re-analyzed and high-resolution HLA genotyping was added so that TCR occurrence patterns could be studied. The later analysis used no new phenotypic data to find candidate immune exposures, relying instead on TCR beta sequences and their occurrence across donors. HLA typing covered class I and class II loci at four-digit resolution. Every discovery cohort repertoire had been produced on one sequencing platform. The study aimed to test whether cataloging public T cell receptors could reveal signatures of past pathogen exposure. An early release that covered some 640 HLA-typed donors contained 250 to 350 gigabases of sequencing data and some 87 million unique TCR sequences. High-throughput TCR immunosequencing, statistical association of individual TCRs with disease status, and machine learning were combined to predict cytomegalovirus infection status. Donor age, sex, ethnicity and CMV serostatus were collected together with the repertoire data. Typing coverage varied by locus: 629-630 donors for A, B, C, DRB1 and DQB1; 522 for DQA1; about 590 for DPA1; 400 to 480 for DPB1. Genome-wide SNP genotypes for about three fifths of the roughly 700 donors were used in a later genetic analysis, which treated that subset as a discovery cohort. On average, 235,054 unique TCR beta nucleotide sequences were sequenced per donor among fewer than 500 genotyped donors of the cohort, with roughly 19% of those sequences being non-productive. Here is what the overall study found, with its caveats: In an earlier analysis of more than 500 of the donors, most TCR beta V segments appeared in productive rearrangements about 90% or about 30% of the time, broadly matching IMGT annotations. Because counts were too low, fewer than 20 rarely observed V segments, including chromosome 9 orphons, were excluded from the earlier analysis of 587 of the donors. In a later analysis, the rate of TCR association differed among HLA loci, with DRB1 alleles having the most associated TCRs and HLA-C alleles having the fewest. A later genetic analysis reported fewer N-insertions in productive TCRs among donors in an Asian-associated ancestry cluster than the roughly 700-donor mean. A group of highly shared sequence variants was considered likely to be a technical artifact of the sequencing pipeline. While some public TCRs were present in many individuals, most TCR sequences turned up only very rarely across donors. For the cohort, immune exposure information was limited to CMV serostatus. Sequencing depth was assumed to be roughly uniform across donors in the presence/absence analyses, though that assumption may not hold. Correlated functional status among segregating V segments might be attributable to linkage disequilibrium, but an unknown experimental factor could not be ruled out. Because the 87-base-pair reads could not distinguish some IMGT-functional V segments, including TRBV6-2 and TRBV6-3, those segments were excluded. In a later analysis, several top co-occurrence clusters were reported to appear linked to parvovirus B19, influenza, CMV and Epstein-Barr virus. It was suggested by the authors that the approach could potentially be generalized to other disease states and immunological phenotypes. A later analysis associated 15,000 to 20,000 TCR beta sequences with specific HLA alleles at a false discovery rate of 0.05. Most CMV-associated TCR beta chains appeared to be HLA-restricted in a later analysis, and the HLA associations seemed to be driven largely by CMV exposure. A total of fewer than 200 TCR beta chains were listed by the study as associated with cytomegalovirus. The cohort was sequenced for TCR beta chains only, and without alpha or paired-chain data the features that could be detected were limited. A further reported finding was that TCR beta sequences accurately predicted the HLA-A and HLA-B alleles for most subjects in the first cohort. In vitro tests confirmed that a few of the cytomegalovirus-associated TCR beta chains recognize cytomegalovirus antigens. Because HLA typing was unavailable for some donors at each locus, only the typed subset was used in association tests. An association between a missense DCLRE1C variant and V-gene and J-gene trimming of TCR beta chains was found in a later genetic analysis and replicated in an independent cohort. In both the original and validation cohorts, the classifier was reported to diagnose cytomegalovirus status with high specificity and sensitivity. When HLA alleles, especially DR and DQ, strongly co-occurred, TCR associations were difficult to assign to individual alleles. Compared with equally common non-associated chains, HLA-associated TCR beta chains in a later analysis were more clonally expanded and had lower generation probabilities.

The library was built by means of the immunoSEQ multiplex PCR assay. For the multiplex PCR, a mixture combining 60 forward primers for TCR Vbeta segments and 13 reverse primers for TCR Jbeta segments was used. A multiplex PCR assay on genomic DNA amplified the CDR3 region of rearranged TCR beta genes. The Illumina HiSeq System was used to sequence the amplified TCR beta libraries as 87-base-pair reads. Per the original workflow: In a later analysis, about 80 million unique TCR beta chains were counted across the roughly 700 repertoires, and some 10 million of these chains were shared by at least two donors. Raw reads were error-corrected and collapsed into unique sequences with a nearest-neighbor algorithm that merged closely related sequences to remove PCR and sequencing errors. V, D and J gene segments were assigned by aligning CDR3 sequences to IMGT reference sequences. For a sequence to be retained, a match of at least six nucleotides to both a V gene segment and a J gene segment was required. Rearrangements were called productive when the CDR3 lacked stop codons and stayed in frame with V and J; all others were non-productive. Following IMGT convention, CDR3 was defined as the stretch from the second conserved V-encoded cysteine up to the conserved J-encoded phenylalanine. In an earlier analysis of more than 550 of the donors, sequences lacking an unambiguous match to a single V gene segment were excluded. In an earlier analysis of 587 of the donors, a V segment was called functional when productive rearrangements were above 56.7%, and segregating when the standard deviation between donors exceeded 5%. To diagnose cytomegalovirus status from the catalog of TCR beta chain sequences, a statistical classification framework was built. V and J gene assignment, in a later analysis, came from comparing TCR nucleotide sequences with IMGT/GENE-DB human TR gene sequences. The TCRdist pipeline was used in a later analysis to assign CDR3 sequences and most-parsimonious VDJ recombination scenarios. A later analysis defined each TCR beta chain by its CDR3 amino acid sequence plus V-gene family, and excluded reads lacking a unique V-gene family. To address suspected cross-contamination and a sequencing artifact, a later analysis removed roughly 580 highly shared, low-generation-probability nucleotide sequences. For each public chain, a later analysis derived a clonal expansion index from normalized ranks of inferred template counts within each repertoire. A later analysis computed generation probabilities with a VDJ recombination model fitted to out-of-frame rearrangements, and checked the results against IGoR. In a later analysis, TCR-TCR, TCR-HLA and TCR-CMV co-occurrence was scored with hypergeometric tests, and a repertoire-size bias correction was applied to TCR pairs. To estimate false discovery rates, a later analysis permuted the HLA or CMV assignments 20 times. In a later analysis, co-occurring TCRs were grouped using DBSCAN, with TCRdist sequence similarity added in when clustering inside HLA-allele-positive subsets. Repertoires with fewer than 30,000 or more than 120,000 public chains, plus five repertoires with anomalous nucleotide sharing, were excluded from co-occurrence clustering. The immuneACCESS repertoire file appears here via TCRdb, limited to in-frame rearrangements. These files lack a portion of the clones; in checked studies, under half of the deficit traces to unresolved V genes, and the cause of the others is not known. The V and J calls and clone size were taken over from that table, and D and trimming were inferred from the DNA. Within this sample are about 140,000 clones, with roughly 80% of them counted one time only. Of the sample, around 4% is held by the ten largest clones.

The cohort consisted of some 670 healthy bone marrow donors. All cohort members were sampled while nominally healthy, although unrecorded immune exposures were likely present. The donor was CMV seropositive and belonged to the group of over 250 seropositive cohort members. A peripheral blood sample was provided by each donor, and peripheral blood mononuclear cells were used for TCR beta sequencing. Genomic DNA was extracted from the blood cell samples with the Qiagen DNeasy Blood Extraction Kit. V is shortened by 5 bases, J by 1 base, and the region joining them spans 16 bases. There are 16 amino acids in the CDR3, from cysteine to phenylalanine inclusive. Only CDR3 DNA remains: 48 bases, in frame from the first base. CDR1 and CDR2, looked up from the germline V gene, are SGHTA and FQGNSA.

The sequence joins TRBV7-2 to TRBJ2-3; the best D guess is TRBD1, with 5 bases matching. The source of this sequence is a man in his forties in good health and CMV-seropositive. The specimen sequenced was PBMCs. The bases read TGTGCCAGCAGCACTTCCGGATGGGGCCGCACAGATACGCAGTATTTT. It translates as CASSTSGWGRTDTQYF.